Below are 20 T cell receptor beta chains sequenced from a single sample in a study of high-grade serous ovarian cancer treatment subgroups. TCRdb's table, derived via immunoSEQ multiplex PCR, lists solely in-frame clones and lacks some. Of approximately 4,100 clones in the sample, 55% to 85% were seen once. Tumor tissue was taken before any definitive surgery or chemotherapy was given. Material: tumor tissue. All receptors come from a human donor with high-grade serous ovarian cancer.

The chain joins TRBV7-2 to TRBJ2-1; maybe TRBD2 (6 bases). Germline V lookup: CDR1 SGHTA, CDR2 FQGNSA. The CDR3 sequence is 16 residues long. Between the trimmed V and J ends, which lost 5 bases and 0 bases, there was a span of 14 bases. The CDR3 spells CASSRDSLSSYNEQFF. CDR3 DNA: TGTGCCAGCAGCCGGGACTCCCTGAGCTCCTACAATGAGCAGTTCTTC. The complete variable domain, with remaining parts taken from reference TRBV7-2 and TRBJ2-1, reads GAGVSQSPSNKVTEKGKDVELRCDPISGHTALYWYRQSLGQGLEFLIYFQGNSAPDKSGLPSDRFSAERTGGSVSTLTIQRTQQEDSAVYLCASSRDSLSSYNEQFFGPGTRLTVL.

V usage is TRBV5-6 and J usage is TRBJ2-3; 10 bases are a match to TRBD2. CDR1 SGHDT and CDR2 YYEEEE come from the germline V gene. The ends lost 1 base at V and 11 bases at J; junction bases unmatched: 7. The CDR3 length is 14 residues. CDR3: CASSLSGGARGQYF. The CDR3 DNA reads TGTGCCAGCAGCTTGAGCGGGGGGGCTCGAGGGCAGTATTTT.

This chain joins TRBV2 and TRBJ2-6; D not resolved. V gave up 3 bases and J gave up 1 base, with 4 bases separating them. Germline-derived CDR1 and CDR2 are SNHLY and FYNNEI. This CDR3 region has 14 residues. The CDR3 sequence: CASSEVSGANVLTF. CDR3 DNA: TGTGCCAGCAGTGAGGTTTCTGGGGCCAACGTCCTGACTTTC.

This chain links TRBV11-1 with TRBJ2-2; TRBD1 matches at 11 bases. J gave up 1 base and V 6 bases, and 4 bases lay outside the gene matches. The CDR3 spans 16 residues. Germline-derived CDR1 and CDR2 are SGHAT and FQDESV (reference sequence). CDR3 loop: CASRPDRGQNTGELFF. The CDR3 DNA reads as TGTGCCAGCAGGCCGGACAGGGGGCAGAACACCGGGGAGCTGTTTTTT.

The chain links TRBV30 to TRBJ1-1; possible D gene TRBD1, 5 bases. In germline, CDR1 is GTSNPN, CDR2 SVGIG (reference sequence). The CDR3 has 13 amino acids. Trimming left V 0 bases short and J 4 bases short, with 9 bases between. CDR3 nucleotide sequence: TGTGCCTGGAGTGTAATGGGGGGCACTGAAGCTTTCTTT. Encoded protein: CAWSVMGGTEAFF.

This clone was counted between two and nine times. The chain is built from TRBV7-2 and TRBJ1-1; D not resolved. Germline assignment: CDR1 SGHTA and CDR2 FQGNSA. Trimming removed 5 bases at V and 7 bases at J, with 14 bases between. The CDR3 totals 13 residues. The chain's CDR3 is CASSRAETGEAFF. DNA of the CDR3: TGTGCCAGCAGCCGCGCGGAGACGGGTGAAGCTTTCTTT.

The chain combines TRBV4-1 with TRBJ1-5; the D is unclear. This CDR3 spans 13 amino acids. Germline V gene data show CDR1 as MGHRA and CDR2 as YSYEKL. Between the trimmed V and J ends, which lost 0 bases and 7 bases, there was a span of 7 bases. For the CDR3, the DNA is TGCGCCAGCAGCCAAGATTGGGCCCAGCCCCAGCATTTT. Translating it yields CASSQDWAQPQHF.

J is TRBJ1-6 and V is TRBV6-5; D might be TRBD1 (5 bases). Germline CDR1 is MNHEY and CDR2 is SVGAGI. The CDR3 totals 14 residues. Trimming left V 5 bases short and J 5 bases short, with 10 bases between. CDR3 sequence (DNA): TGTGCCAGCAGTAGGGGTAGTCATAATTCACCCCTCCACTTT. It specifies CASSRGSHNSPLHF.

Only a few counts were recorded for this clone. The chain recombines TRBV5-1 with TRBJ2-1, with a possible D match to TRBD1 (6 bases). Germline CDR1 reads SGHRS; CDR2 reads YFSETQ. V was pared by 4 bases and J by 0 bases, with 11 bases between. The length of the CDR3 is 15 residues. CDR3 amino acids: CASSPGQTSYNEQFF. CDR3 nucleotide sequence: TGCGCCAGCAGCCCGGGACAAACCTCCTACAATGAGCAGTTCTTC.

The rearrangement uses TRBV13 and TRBJ2-5; TRBD2 agrees at 11 bases. The J call could be wrong; TRBJ2-7 is a better fit for the DNA end. Germline CDR1 PRHDT, CDR2 FYEKMQ (reference sequence). This CDR3 has 16 residues. For the CDR3, the DNA is TGTGCCAGCAGCTCCGACCTAGCGGGGGGCCGCCGCGAGCAGTACTTC. It is translated as CASSSDLAGGRREQYF.

This clone is termed medium-sized (0.01 to 0.1%). The chain combines TRBV6-1 with TRBJ1-1, with 7 nucleotides matching TRBD1. V lost 7 bases, J lost 3 bases, and 5 bases stayed unmatched. Germline V CDR1 and CDR2: MNHNS, SASEGT. The CDR3 is 13 amino acids. As DNA, the CDR3 is TGTGCCAGCAATAGGGACAGCTACACTGAAGCTTTCTTT. It is translated as CASNRDSYTEAFF.

The chain couples TRBV12-5 to TRBJ2-1; no firm D call. Looked up from germline, CDR1 is LGHNT and CDR2 is FRNRAP. Between the trimmed V and J ends, which lost 2 bases and 8 bases, there was a span of 10 bases. The CDR3 is 13 amino acids. CDR3 sequence: CASGLTPWDEQFF. CDR3 DNA sequence: TGTGCTAGTGGTTTGACGCCATGGGATGAGCAGTTCTTC.

This chain uses TRBV10-3 with TRBJ1-1, with no clear D. CDR1 ENHRY and CDR2 SYGVKD come from the germline V gene. The V gene lost 11 bases and the J gene lost 3 bases, with 13 bases spanning the gap. This CDR3 comprises 12 residues. This chain's CDR3 is CASKEEDTEAFF. CDR3 nucleotide sequence: TGTGCCTCCAAAGAGGAGGACACTGAAGCTTTCTTT.

The table lists this clone with a count of one. The chain combines TRBV7-2 with TRBJ1-1, with 7 bases identical to TRBD1. There are 13 residues in the CDR3. Trimming at V came to 7 bases and at J to 3 bases, leaving 5 bases not matched to a gene. Germline CDR1 is SGHTA and CDR2 is FQGNSA. For the CDR3, the DNA is TGTGCCAGCACCAGGGGGGACGACACTGAAGCTTTCTTT. Translated, it gives CASTRGDDTEAFF.

The chain joins TRBV18 to TRBJ2-7; 7 bases agree with TRBD1. Germline-derived CDR1 and CDR2 are KGHSH and LQKENI. The V and J ends lost 4 bases and 0 bases, in that order; junction bases with no gene match: 3. This CDR3 is 14 amino acids long. Here the CDR3 DNA reads TGTGCCAGCTCACAGGGGGCTGGCTCCTACGAGCAGTACTTC. Its translation is CASSQGAGSYEQYF.

V is TRBV13 and J is TRBJ2-3; 9 positions agree with TRBD2. The V segment lost 2 bases and the J segment 5 bases; nucleotides outside the gene matches: 8. CDR1 is PRHDT, CDR2 FYEKMQ, per germline (reference sequence). The CDR3 extends over 16 amino acids. The CDR3 loop is CASSLTTLAGRDTQYF. In nucleotides, the CDR3 is TGTGCCAGCAGCTTAACGACACTAGCGGGCAGAGATACGCAGTATTTT. Based on the CDR3 plus reference TRBV13 and TRBJ2-3, the full variable domain is AAGVIQSPRHLIKEKRETATLKCYPIPRHDTVYWYQQGPGQDPQFLISFYEKMQSDKGSIPDRFSAQQFSDYHSELNMSSLELGDSALYFCASSLTTLAGRDTQYFGPGTRLTVL.

This clone was seen only once. CDR3 in amino acids: CASSLFRVNSPLHF. In DNA form, the CDR3 reads TGTGCCAGCAGCTTATTCAGGGTTAATTCACCCCTCCACTTT. The chain recombines TRBV11-2 with TRBJ1-6, with D possibly being TRBD1 (5 bases). The germline gives CDR1 SGHAT, CDR2 FQNNGV. This CDR3 spans 14 amino acids. The V end lost 2 bases, the J end lost 6 bases, and 8 bases lay between the germline ends.

This rearrangement joins TRBV18 to TRBJ1-2; TRBD1 matches at 7 bases. Looked up from germline, CDR1 is KGHSH and CDR2 is LQKENI. CDR3 length: 14 residues. After removal of 3 bases from V and 5 bases from J, the junction contained 6 bases not matched to a gene. For the CDR3, the DNA is TGTGCCAGCTCACCGGGACAGCAGATATATGGCTACACCTTC. It encodes CASSPGQQIYGYTF.

J is TRBJ2-6 and V is TRBV28, with 7 nucleotides matching TRBD2. Germline-derived CDR1 and CDR2 are MDHEN and SYDVKM. V dropped 4 bases and J dropped 1; count of bases not matched to a gene: 4. The CDR3 loop spans 16 amino acids. CDR3 region: CASSSPGGSGANVLTF. In DNA, the CDR3 is TGTGCCAGCAGTTCCCCGGGGGGATCTGGGGCCAACGTCCTGACTTTC.

This chain joins TRBV6-6 and TRBJ1-4, with 7 bases identical to TRBD1. This CDR3 has 15 amino acids. V shed 5 bases and J 6 bases; nucleotides not matched to a gene: 9. Germline CDR1 reads MNHNY; CDR2 reads SVGAGI (reference sequence). CDR3 coding DNA: TGTGCCAGCAGTCACACAGGGGAAGGGTATGAAAAACTGTTTTTT. Protein product: CASSHTGEGYEKLFF.